The 12 T cell receptor beta chains in this list originate from one sample, sequenced in a study of monozygotic twins with inflammatory bowel disease. One entry per CDR3 protein, without DNA, is what TCRdb gives after re-calling the 5' RACE reads. Listed are some 450,000 distinct CDR3 sequences; 2.4% falls within the top ten. The sequencing input was blood. Receptors were obtained from a human donor with ulcerative colitis or Crohn's disease, or a healthy co-twin of an affected twin (not recorded which).

This chain links TRBV5-1 with TRBJ1-2; without DNA, the TCRdb call of TRBD1 cannot be checked. This CDR3 has 14 residues. Germline V gene data show CDR1 as SGHRS and CDR2 as YFSETQ. The CDR3 is CASSLQGSFYGYTF. Full variable domain (missing parts from reference TRBV5-1 and TRBJ1-2): KAGVTQTPRYLIKTRGQQVTLSCSPISGHRSVSWYQQTPGQGLQFLFEYFSETQRNKGNFPGRFSGRQFSNSRSEMNVSTLELGDSALYLCASSLQGSFYGYTFGSGTRLTVV.

The chain links TRBV19 to TRBJ2-1; absent DNA, TCRdb's TRBD1 call cannot be checked. CDR3 size: 14 residues. CDR1 and CDR2 from the germline V gene are LNHDA and SQIVND (reference sequence). The CDR3: CASSMGTRYNEQFF.

The J gene is TRBJ2-7, the V gene TRBV15. The germline CDR1 and CDR2 sequences are LNHNV and YYDKDF (reference sequence). This CDR3 comprises 14 residues. CDR3 amino acids: CATSRAGFPYEQYF.

The chain recombines TRBV12-3 or TRBV12-4 with TRBJ1-6; TCRdb calls TRBD1, which cannot be checked without DNA. This CDR3 spans 16 amino acids. CDR3 sequence: CASSSGGGSYNSPLHF.

The chain combines TRBV18 with TRBJ2-2; TCRdb's D call of TRBD2 is untestable without DNA. The CDR3 is 15 amino acids. Germline V gene data show CDR1 as KGHSH and CDR2 as LQKENI. The CDR3 here is CASSPPVRGTGELFF. The entire variable domain, with the rest obtained from reference TRBV18 and TRBJ2-2, is as follows: NAGVMQNPRHLVRRRGQEARLRCSPMKGHSHVYWYRQLPEEGLKFMVYLQKENIIDESGMPKERFSAEFPKEGPSILRIQQVVRGDSAAYFCASSPPVRGTGELFFGEGSRLTVL.

The gene calls are TRBV7-8 and TRBJ2-7. The CDR3 spans 14 residues. The germline V gene has CDR1 SGHVS and CDR2 FQNEAQ. CDR3: CASSYTEISYEQYF.

The V and J genes are TRBV24-1 and TRBJ2-6; TCRdb's D gene call, TRBD2, goes unchecked for lack of DNA. Germline assignment: CDR1 KGHDR and CDR2 SFDVKD. This CDR3 has 14 residues. CDR3 sequence: CATSGGNGANVLTF.

The gene calls are TRBV6-6 and TRBJ2-1; TCRdb calls TRBD1, which cannot be checked without DNA. CDR1 and CDR2 from the germline V gene are MNHNY and SVGAGI (reference sequence). The CDR3 is 12 amino acids. This CDR3 is CASKGPKNEQFF.

The CDR3: CASRDTAGESSYEQYF. This chain joins TRBV19 and TRBJ2-7; TCRdb proposes TRBD2, but this gene call is untestable without DNA. Germline V gene lookup returns CDR1 LNHDA and CDR2 SQIVND (reference sequence). The CDR3 totals 16 residues.

The chain is built from TRBV6-2 or TRBV6-3 and TRBJ2-7; TCRdb indicates TRBD1, and absent DNA this call remains unverified. The germline gives CDR1 MNHEY, CDR2 SVGEGT. The CDR3 contains 11 residues. CDR3 region: CASGQVYEQYF.

This chain links TRBV30 with TRBJ2-1; TCRdb's D call of TRBD2 is untestable without DNA. The germline V gene encodes CDR1 GTSNPN and CDR2 SVGIG (reference sequence). This CDR3 contains 14 residues. The CDR3: CAWSSGADLNEQFF. The full variable domain, with the rest looked up from reference TRBV30 and TRBJ2-1, is SQTIHQWPATLVQPVGSPLSLECTVEGTSNPNLYWYRQAAGRGLQLLFYSVGIGQISSEVPQNLSASRPQDRQFILSSKKLLLSDSGFYLCAWSSGADLNEQFFGPGTRLTVL.

The CDR3 loop reads CASSSRQGANTEAFF. This chain joins TRBV11-1 and TRBJ1-1; no DNA is available, so the TRBD1 call from TCRdb remains unchecked. This CDR3 comprises 15 residues. Germline V gene data show CDR1 as SGHAT and CDR2 as FQDESV (reference sequence).